These T cell receptor beta chains were read from a single sample in a study of control samples from healthy donors and cancer patients. Method: immunoSEQ multiplex PCR; TCRdb's copy keeps in-frame clones and lacks some. The top ten clones hold more than 6.5% of a sample with fewer than 40,000 clones, roughly 95% of them seen once. The source material was blood. These receptor sequences come from a man in his 60s in good health. CDR3s include the opening cysteine and the closing phenylalanine or tryptophan. Each record gives: clone size, J gene, V gene, D gene, CDR3 DNA, CDR3 protein. D genes are given only for firm matches. Clone size, where shown, is once, few, many, or a class for clones that have expanded.

once TRBJ1-5 TRBV5-6 NA TGTGCCAGCAGCGCTGAATATAGCAATCAGCCCCAGCATTTT CASSAEYSNQPQHF
once TRBJ1-1 TRBV14 NA TGTGCCAGCAGCCAAGTTGGTTACGGGCAAGCTTTCTTT CASSQVGYGQAFF
NA TRBJ1-1 TRBV20-1 TRBD1 TGCAGCAGGGGGGGGACTGAAGCTTTCTTT CSRGGTEAFF
NA TRBJ1-1 TRBV29-1 TRBD1 TGCAGCGTTGAACTCCCAGGGGGTATTGGCACTGAAGCTTTCTTT CSVELPGGIGTEAFF
NA TRBJ1-5 TRBV7-3 TRBD1 TGTGCCAGCAGCTACGGACAGGTGGATAGCAATCAGCCCCAGCATTTT CASSYGQVDSNQPQHF
NA TRBJ2-5 TRBV28 TRBD2 TGTGCCAGCAGTTTTATGTTAGCGGGGGAGGAGACCCAGTACTTC CASSFMLAGEETQYF
NA TRBJ2-2 TRBV7-9 NA TGTGCCAGCAGCTTAGTCGGGACGGATACCGGGGAGCTGTTTTTT CASSLVGTDTGELFF
NA TRBJ1-1 TRBV3-1/TRBV3-2 NA TGTGCCAGCAGCCATCTGGGAGGCAACACTGAAGCTTTCTTT CASSHLGGNTEAFF
NA TRBJ1-2 TRBV4-2 NA TGTGCCAGCAGCCTAGATCAGAATGGCTACACCTTC CASSLDQNGYTF
NA TRBJ2-6 TRBV5-1 TRBD2 TGCGCCAGCAGCCCCGCGGGGGGCTCTGGGGCCAACGTCCTGACTTTC CASSPAGGSGANVLTF
once TRBJ1-6 TRBV25-1 TRBD1 TGTGCCAGCAGTCTTACAGGGGGCCGATCACCCCTCCACTTT CASSLTGGRSPLHF
NA TRBJ2-5 TRBV7-2 TRBD2 TGTGCCAGCAGCCTAGGACTAGCGGGGGGTTCATGGGAGACCCAGTACTTC CASSLGLAGGSWETQYF
NA TRBJ1-5 TRBV27 NA TGTGCCAGCAGTTTGTCGGGACTGTACAATCAGCCCCAGCATTTT CASSLSGLYNQPQHF
NA TRBJ1-4 TRBV6-6 NA TGTGCCAGCAGTCGCGGACAAAATGAAAAACTGTTTTTT CASSRGQNEKLFF
NA TRBJ1-2 TRBV19 TRBD1 TGTGCCAGTAGTATAGGCCCCAGGGGGGCTAACTATGGCTACACCTTC CASSIGPRGANYGYTF
NA TRBJ2-5 TRBV5-8 TRBD1 TGTGCCAGCAGCCCTGGACAGGGTAATATTGAGACCCAGTACTTC CASSPGQGNIETQYF
NA TRBJ2-7 TRBV14 NA TGTGCCAGCAGCCAAGAAGGGCGGGTGTACGAGCAGTACTTC CASSQEGRVYEQYF